These 5 T cell receptor beta chains originate from one sample sequenced in a study of shared clonotypes between healthy human individuals. Method: immunoSEQ multiplex PCR; TCRdb's copy keeps in-frame clones and lacks some. The sample includes hundreds of thousands of clones, almost 97% of them seen just once. Sequenced input: naive CD4+ T cells sorted from blood. The subset was: CD45RA+ positively selected. These TCRs come from a young woman in good health.

This chain uses TRBV28 with TRBJ2-7; D gene unclear. V was clipped by 10 bases and J by 3 bases, with 13 bases between them. Germline CDR1 and CDR2: MDHEN and SYDVKM. This CDR3 is 12 amino acids long. The CDR3 protein is CATSLGGYEQYF. CDR3 nucleotides: TGTGCCACCTCTTTAGGCGGCTACGAGCAGTACTTC. Complete variable domain (other parts from reference TRBV28 and TRBJ2-7): DVKVTQSSRYLVKRTGEKVFLECVQDMDHENMFWYRQDPGLGLRLIYFSYDVKMKEKGDIPEGYSVSREKKERFSLILESASTNQTSMYLCATSLGGYEQYFGPGTRLTVT.

The rearrangement uses TRBV28 and TRBJ2-5, with D possibly being TRBD2 (7 bases). Germline CDR1 and CDR2: MDHEN and SYDVKM. This CDR3 has 17 amino acids. Trimming took off 6 bases at V and 5 bases at J, with 25 bases between the two ends. In DNA form, the CDR3 reads TGTGCCAGCAGCCCCCCCATAGGGGGAGGGGGAGAGGAGACCCAGTACTTC. Amino acid sequence: CASSPPIGGGGEETQYF.

The chain joins TRBV19 to TRBJ1-1; the D is unclear. CDR3 length equals 17 residues. Trimming stripped 7 bases from V and 1 base from J, with 22 bases between. Germline CDR1 and CDR2: LNHDA and SQIVND (reference sequence). The CDR3 sequence is CASNPPAPDWGNTEAFF. CDR3 DNA sequence: TGTGCCAGTAACCCCCCGGCGCCAGATTGGGGGAACACTGAAGCTTTCTTT.

This clone appeared once. The chain joins TRBV11-2 to TRBJ2-3, with a possible D match to TRBD2 (6 bases). V dropped 6 bases and J dropped 3 bases, with 19 bases sitting between them. The CDR3 spans 16 residues. In germline, CDR1 is SGHAT, CDR2 FQNNGV. The CDR3 spells CASSPVAGKITDTQYF. CDR3 coding DNA: TGTGCCAGCAGTCCCGTGGCGGGAAAGATAACAGATACGCAGTATTTT.

The J gene is TRBJ2-2, the V gene TRBV6-1; possibly TRBD2 for D (5 bases). The CDR3 is made up of 14 amino acids. Trimming left V 3 bases short and J 6 bases short, with 11 bases between. The germline CDR1 and CDR2 sequences are MNHNS and SASEGT. The CDR3 protein is CASSDQLVPGELFF. The CDR3 DNA follows: TGTGCCAGCAGTGACCAACTAGTTCCCGGGGAGCTGTTTTTT.